Each of the 32 T cell receptor beta chains below was sequenced from the same sample in a study of cytomegalovirus exposure and HLA in healthy donors. PCR involved 60 Vbeta and 13 Jbeta primers. Sequencing was performed with immunoSEQ multiplex PCR; in TCRdb, only in-frame clones are kept and a portion is missing. The data show fewer than 120,000 clones, approximately 78% seen once. Sequences were obtained from PBMCs. Every receptor here comes from a woman aged 30 to 39 in good health and CMV-seronegative.

The rearrangement joins TRBV5-1 to TRBJ2-1, with TRBD2 matching over 15 bases. Germline loops: CDR1 SGHRS, CDR2 YFSETQ. With 4 bases clipped from V and 2 bases from J, the junction kept 10 bases outside the gene matches. The CDR3 runs 19 residues. This CDR3 is CASSPGPGLAGGAYNEQFF. CDR3 in DNA: TGCGCCAGCAGCCCAGGGCCGGGACTAGCGGGGGGAGCCTACAATGAGCAGTTCTTC.

The chain has TRBV5-1 and TRBJ2-1; no clear D. V dropped 4 bases and J dropped 0 bases, with 8 bases sitting between them. CDR1 is SGHRS and CDR2 is YFSETQ in the germline V gene. This CDR3 is built from 14 residues. The CDR3: CASSRVSSYNEQFF. The CDR3, as DNA: TGCGCCAGCAGCCGGGTTAGCTCCTACAATGAGCAGTTCTTC.

V usage is TRBV2 and J usage is TRBJ1-5; possible D gene TRBD1, 6 bases. V was pared by 5 bases and J by 0 bases, with 14 bases between. This CDR3 spans 16 amino acids. Germline V gene lookup returns CDR1 SNHLY and CDR2 FYNNEI. The DNA for the CDR3 is TGTGCCAGCAGTTCGGACAGCCCAGATAGCAATCAGCCCCAGCATTTT. As protein: CASSSDSPDSNQPQHF.

The CDR3 nucleotides are TGTGCCAGCAGGACAGGGAGCACTGAAGCTTTCTTT. This encodes CASRTGSTEAFF. The V call is TRBV28, the J call TRBJ1-1; 7 bases align to TRBD1. Germline V gene data show CDR1 as MDHEN and CDR2 as SYDVKM. Trimming at V came to 6 bases and at J to 4 bases, leaving 2 bases not matched to a gene. CDR3 length: 12 amino acids.

The genes are TRBV11-2 and TRBJ2-1; 15 bases are a match to TRBD2. CDR3 length equals 18 residues. The junction had 12 bases not matched to a gene; V was cut back by 5 bases and J by 7 bases. Germline V gene data show CDR1 as SGHAT and CDR2 as FQNNGV. The CDR3 reads CASSRGTSGRQKRNEQFF. The CDR3 nucleotides read TGTGCCAGCAGCCGGGGGACTAGCGGGAGGCAAAAACGAAATGAGCAGTTCTTC.

The V call is TRBV4-1, the J call TRBJ2-7, with D possibly matching TRBD1 (5 bases). This CDR3 spans 15 amino acids. Trimming took 1 base from V and 0 from J, leaving 10 bases between them. Germline V gene sequence: CDR1 MGHRA, CDR2 YSYEKL. The CDR3 DNA reads TGCGCCAGCAGCCAAGTAACAGACAGCTCCTACGAGCAGTACTTC. Translation gives CASSQVTDSSYEQYF.

This clone appeared a few times. The genes are TRBV4-1 and TRBJ1-1; D is possibly TRBD1 (6 bases). Germline CDR1 MGHRA, CDR2 YSYEKL. Deletions cut 3 bases from V and 7 bases from J, with 18 bases between. CDR3 size: 15 residues. Written as DNA, the CDR3 is TGCGCCAGCAGCCAGAATATACAGGGCCTGCTTGAAGCTTTCTTT. Encoded protein: CASSQNIQGLLEAFF.

The genes are TRBV25-1 and TRBJ2-2, with 8 bases aligning to TRBD1. The germline CDR1 and CDR2 sequences are MGHDK and SYGVNS. The CDR3 extends over 14 amino acids. Losses at the gene ends were 4 bases for V and 6 bases for J; bases not matched to a gene: 4. Here the CDR3 DNA reads TGTGCCAGCAGTGTGACAGGGGTACCCGGGGAGCTGTTTTTT. This codes for CASSVTGVPGELFF.

The J gene is TRBJ1-1, the V gene TRBV30; D is unclear. CDR1 is GTSNPN, CDR2 SVGIG, per germline (reference sequence). The CDR3 runs 11 residues. Trimming cost V 4 bases and J 6 bases, with 9 bases left between them. This CDR3 reads CAWKLGAEAFF. For the CDR3, the DNA is TGTGCCTGGAAGTTGGGAGCTGAAGCTTTCTTT.

The rearrangement links TRBV4-3 to TRBJ1-1; 7 positions agree with TRBD1. The J segment lost 1 base and the V segment lost 0 bases, leaving 5 bases of the junction unmatched. The CDR3 is 16 residues long. Germline V gives CDR1 LGHNA, CDR2 YSLEER. CDR3 sequence reads: CASSQDVGGPNTEAFF. In DNA, the CDR3 is TGCGCCAGCAGCCAAGATGTAGGGGGCCCGAACACTGAAGCTTTCTTT.

The J gene is TRBJ2-2, the V gene TRBV7-9, with D unresolved. The CDR3 has 14 residues. Germline V gene data show CDR1 as SEHNR and CDR2 as FQNEAQ (reference sequence). V lost 1 base to trimming and J lost 4 bases, with 7 bases between them. The CDR3 coding sequence is TGTGCCAGCAGCTTAGGAGGTTTCACCGGGGAGCTGTTTTTT. This codes for CASSLGGFTGELFF.

The rearrangement links TRBV18 to TRBJ1-2; D not certain. Germline V gives CDR1 KGHSH, CDR2 LQKENI. V shed 6 bases and J shed 1 base, with 12 bases lying between them. The CDR3 is made up of 14 amino acids. The CDR3 sequence is CASSPRIINYGYTF. CDR3 nucleotide sequence: TGTGCCAGCTCCCCCAGGATTATTAACTATGGCTACACCTTC.

In nucleotides, the CDR3 is TGCGCCAGCAGCCAAGTTACGGCTAGCGGGAGTGTTAATGAGCAGTTCTTC. It is translated as CASSQVTASGSVNEQFF. The chain has TRBV4-1 and TRBJ2-1; 10 bases line up with TRBD2. The germline V gene has CDR1 MGHRA and CDR2 YSYEKL. Germline trimming cut 1 base from V and 7 bases from J; bases unmatched to any gene: 10. The CDR3 is 17 residues long.

This chain links TRBV2 with TRBJ1-5; a weak D match, TRBD1 (6 bases). V was clipped by 0 bases and J by 6 bases, with 12 bases between them. Germline CDR1 SNHLY, CDR2 FYNNEI. The CDR3 is 15 residues long. This chain's CDR3 is CASSEAQGPGQPQHF. The CDR3 coding sequence is TGTGCCAGCAGTGAAGCGCAGGGGCCGGGTCAGCCCCAGCATTTT.

V and J are TRBV5-1 and TRBJ2-7; 13 bases map to TRBD2. Germline trimming cut 4 bases from V and 4 bases from J; bases unmatched to any gene: 5. From germline, CDR1 is SGHRS and CDR2 YFSETQ. The CDR3 runs to 15 residues. The CDR3 DNA reads TGCGCCAGCAGCGGGGGACTAGCGGGAATATACGAGCAGTACTTC. Its translation is CASSGGLAGIYEQYF.

The chain recombines TRBV9 with TRBJ2-5, with 9 bases identical to TRBD2. TRBJ2-7 explains the end of the DNA better; the J call may be wrong. This CDR3 has 15 amino acids. Germline V gene sequence: CDR1 SGDLS, CDR2 YYNGEE. The CDR3 spells CASSVGASGDYEQYF. The CDR3 DNA is TGTGCCAGCAGCGTAGGGGCTAGCGGGGACTACGAGCAGTACTTC.

This chain links TRBV28 with TRBJ1-2; 7 nucleotides match TRBD1. The CDR3 extends over 18 amino acids. V shed 0 bases, J shed 1 base, and the junction held 11 bases outside the gene matches. Germline-derived CDR1 and CDR2 are MDHEN and SYDVKM. CDR3 amino acids: CASSLWDPRQGHNYGYTF. Here the CDR3 DNA reads TGTGCCAGCAGTTTATGGGACCCCCGACAGGGCCATAACTATGGCTACACCTTC.

This sequence joins TRBV4-3 and TRBJ2-7; D is perhaps TRBD1 (5 bases). Germline assignment: CDR1 LGHNA and CDR2 YSLEER. The CDR3 length is 15 residues. V shed 2 bases and J shed 4 bases, with 15 bases lying between them. The CDR3 sequence is CASSQTGQGLYEQYF. The CDR3 coding sequence is TGCGCCAGCAGCCAAACTGGGCAGGGCCTGTACGAGCAGTACTTC.

The chain is built from TRBV7-9 and TRBJ1-5; 9 bases line up with TRBD1. The germline CDR1 and CDR2 sequences are SEHNR and FQNEAQ (reference sequence). With V trimmed by 5 bases and J by 0 bases, 8 bases remained unmatched. The CDR3 has 17 residues. The CDR3 loop is CASSHDRGGSSNQPQHF. The CDR3 coding sequence is TGTGCCAGCAGCCACGACAGGGGGGGATCTAGCAATCAGCCCCAGCATTTT.

This chain links TRBV7-9 with TRBJ1-5; 10 nucleotides match TRBD1. The V gene's germline CDR1 is SEHNR and CDR2 FQNEAQ (reference sequence). V trimming: 5 bases; J trimming: 6 bases; junction bases outside the gene matches: 10. There are 16 residues in the CDR3. Written as DNA, the CDR3 is TGTGCCAGCAGCCAGACAGGGGGCCGTCTGAGTCAGCCCCAGCATTTT. The encoded protein is CASSQTGGRLSQPQHF. Complete variable domain (other parts from reference TRBV7-9 and TRBJ1-5): DTGVSQNPRHKITKRGQNVTFRCDPISEHNRLYWYRQTLGQGPEFLTYFQNEAQLEKSRLLSDRFSAERPKGSFSTLEIQRTEQGDSAMYLCASSQTGGRLSQPQHFGDGTRLSIL.

The chain uses TRBV4-3 and TRBJ2-7, with TRBD2 matching over 11 bases. V shed 5 bases and J 2 bases; nucleotides not matched to a gene: 8. From germline, CDR1 is LGHNA and CDR2 YSLEER. This CDR3 is built from 16 residues. For the CDR3, the DNA is TGCGCCAGCAGCGGGGAACTGACTAGCGGGACCTACGAGCAGTACTTC. Translated, it gives CASSGELTSGTYEQYF.

The V call is TRBV18, the J call TRBJ1-2; D remains ambiguous. Deletions cut 2 bases from V and 1 base from J, with 11 bases between. CDR1 and CDR2 (germline): KGHSH, LQKENI. The CDR3 totals 15 residues. Written as DNA, the CDR3 is TGTGCCAGCTCACCAGAGTCCCCAATTAACTATGGCTACACCTTC. Translating gives CASSPESPINYGYTF.

The chain couples TRBV6-1 to TRBJ2-7, with 7 bases fitting TRBD1. Per germline, CDR1 MNHNS and CDR2 SASEGT. The CDR3 extends over 15 amino acids. J was trimmed by 4 bases and V by 2 bases; bases with no gene match: 8. In DNA, the CDR3 is TGTGCCAGCAGTGAAACAGGGGCGGTCTCGTACGAGCAGTACTTC. As protein: CASSETGAVSYEQYF.

This clone has a handful of counts. The chain joins TRBV5-6 to TRBJ1-5, with 7 bases aligning to TRBD1. Germline trimming cut 4 bases from V and 4 bases from J; bases unmatched to any gene: 11. The CDR3 contains 16 residues. CDR1 is SGHDT and CDR2 is YYEEEE in the germline V gene. In nucleotides, the CDR3 is TGTGCCAGCAGCAGATACAGGGGAGACGCAAATCAGCCCCAGCATTTT. Protein product: CASSRYRGDANQPQHF. Based on the CDR3 plus reference TRBV5-6 and TRBJ1-5, the full variable domain is DAGVTQSPTHLIKTRGQQVTLRCSPKSGHDTVSWYQQALGQGPQFIFQYYEEEERQRGNFPDRFSGHQFPNYSSELNVNALLLGDSALYLCASSRYRGDANQPQHFGDGTRLSIL.

The chain recombines TRBV28 with TRBJ2-1; 9 positions match TRBD1. CDR1 MDHEN and CDR2 SYDVKM come from the germline V gene. Trimming cost V 0 bases and J 6 bases; bases outside gene matches: 0. The CDR3 runs 14 residues. This CDR3 is CASSLWGQGNEQFF. CDR3 in DNA: TGTGCCAGCAGTTTATGGGGACAGGGCAATGAGCAGTTCTTC.

J is TRBJ1-6 and V is TRBV2; no clear D. Germline CDR1 and CDR2: SNHLY and FYNNEI. The CDR3 contains 14 residues. Trimming cost V 3 bases and J 9 bases, with 12 bases left between them. CDR3 protein: CASSETLLGSPLHF. In DNA form, the CDR3 reads TGTGCCAGCAGTGAGACTCTATTGGGTTCACCCCTCCACTTT.

The chain has TRBV30 and TRBJ2-7, with 12 bases lining up with TRBD1. CDR1 is GTSNPN and CDR2 is SVGIG in the germline V gene (reference sequence). CDR3 length: 15 residues. J gave up 7 bases and V 2 bases, and 9 bases lay outside the gene matches. CDR3: CAWSTGTGGSREQYF. In DNA form, the CDR3 reads TGTGCCTGGAGTACTGGGACAGGGGGCAGCCGGGAGCAGTACTTC.

The chain couples TRBV5-4 to TRBJ1-2; no definite D call. The CDR3 extends over 13 amino acids. CDR1 is SGHNT, CDR2 YYREEE, per germline (reference sequence). The ends were cut back, 4 bases at V and 10 bases at J, with 17 bases in the middle. The CDR3, as DNA: TGTGCCAGCAGCCCGGGTCCCCATCGGCCCTACACCTTC. Protein sequence: CASSPGPHRPYTF.

V is TRBV5-4 and J is TRBJ2-2; D possibly corresponds to TRBD2 (6 bases). The germline V and J ends were trimmed by 9 bases and 0 bases, with 12 bases remaining between them. Looked up from germline, CDR1 is SGHNT and CDR2 is YYREEE (reference sequence). CDR3 length: 14 residues. The CDR3 coding sequence is TGTGCCACGCGCGGGACTCCGAACACCGGGGAGCTGTTTTTT. Protein: CATRGTPNTGELFF. Based on the CDR3 plus reference TRBV5-4 and TRBJ2-2, the full variable domain is ETGVTQSPTHLIKTRGQQVTLRCSSQSGHNTVSWYQQALGQGPQFIFQYYREEENGRGNFPPRFSGLQFPNYSSELNVNALELDDSALYLCATRGTPNTGELFFGEGSRLTVL.

The chain combines TRBV4-2 with TRBJ2-1; 10 nucleotides agree with TRBD1. V was clipped by 4 bases and J by 6 bases; unmatched bases: 9. CDR1 LGHNA and CDR2 YNFKEQ come from the germline V gene. The CDR3 contains 16 residues. This chain's CDR3 is CASSRDRGRSGNEQFF. The CDR3 bases are TGTGCCAGCAGCCGGGACAGGGGTCGAAGTGGCAATGAGCAGTTCTTC.

The chain has TRBV7-2 and TRBJ2-7; D perhaps matches TRBD2 (6 bases). The germline CDR1 and CDR2 sequences are SGHTA and FQGNSA. V lost 5 bases and J lost 3, with 23 bases in between. This CDR3 has 17 residues. CDR3 amino acids: CASSETFGTVGGYEQYF. CDR3 nucleotides: TGTGCCAGCAGCGAGACATTCGGGACGGTGGGGGGCTACGAGCAGTACTTC.

V usage is TRBV28 and J usage is TRBJ1-1; D possibly corresponds to TRBD1 (6 bases). The CDR3 is 12 amino acids. Germline V gene data show CDR1 as MDHEN and CDR2 as SYDVKM. V lost 10 bases to trimming and J lost 1 base, with 10 bases between them. The CDR3 sequence: CATTTGNTEAFF. The CDR3 coding sequence is TGTGCCACCACGACAGGGAACACTGAAGCTTTCTTT.